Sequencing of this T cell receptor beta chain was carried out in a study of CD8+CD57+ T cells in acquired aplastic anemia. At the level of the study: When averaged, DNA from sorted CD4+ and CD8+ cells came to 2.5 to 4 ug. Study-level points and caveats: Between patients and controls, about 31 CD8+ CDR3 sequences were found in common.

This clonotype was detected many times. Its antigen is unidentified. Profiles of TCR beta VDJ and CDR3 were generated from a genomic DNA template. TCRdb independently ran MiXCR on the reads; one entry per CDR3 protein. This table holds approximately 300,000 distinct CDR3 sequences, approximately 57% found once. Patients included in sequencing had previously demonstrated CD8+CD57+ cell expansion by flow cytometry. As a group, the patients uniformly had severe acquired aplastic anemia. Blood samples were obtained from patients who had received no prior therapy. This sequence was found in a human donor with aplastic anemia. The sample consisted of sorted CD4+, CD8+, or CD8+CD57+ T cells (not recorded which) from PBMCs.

The CDR3 reads CSASDLGGLAGGRSYEQYF. Here the CDR3 DNA reads TGCAGTGCTAGTGACTTGGGGGGACTAGCGGGGGGACGCTCCTACGAGCAGTACTTC. The gene calls are TRBV20-1 and TRBJ2-7; 15 bases agree with TRBD2. Trimming removed 3 bases from V and 0 bases from J; junction bases left unmatched: 12. The germline CDR1 and CDR2 sequences are DFQATT and SNEGSKA (reference sequence). There are 19 residues in the CDR3.